These 23 T cell receptor beta chains originate from one sample sequenced in a study of T cell responses to AZD1222 COVID-19 vaccine. Profiled with immunoSEQ multiplex PCR; TCRdb holds only in-frame clones, not every one. The repertoire holds 95,000 to 150,000 clones, about 90% seen once, with 4.4% in the top ten. Sequencing was performed on peripheral blood, taken on day 0 of MenACWY control vaccination. These TCRs come from an adult in good health.

V is TRBV18 and J is TRBJ1-6; D is undetermined. There are 16 residues in the CDR3. The V gene's germline CDR1 is KGHSH and CDR2 LQKENI. Trimming shortened V by 3 bases and J by 0 bases, and 9 bases separated the two germline ends. The CDR3 sequence is CASSPVDNSYNSPLHF. DNA of the CDR3: TGTGCCAGCTCACCGGTCGACAACTCCTATAATTCACCCCTCCACTTT.

This clone has more than one count but fewer than ten. One end of the junction is discordant with germline, which a read error may explain. The chain uses TRBV6-5 and TRBJ1-4; D uncertain. CDR3 length equals 13 residues. Germline V gene sequence: CDR1 MNHEY, CDR2 SVGAGI. CDR3 bases: TGTGCCAGCAGTAACTCGCCACAGGAAAAACTGTTTTTT. It specifies CASSNSPQEKLFF.

V is TRBV3-1 (or the pseudogene TRBV3-2) and J is TRBJ1-6; D uncertain. The CDR3 has 13 residues. V shed 1 base and J shed 9 bases, with 7 bases lying between them. The germline gives CDR1 LGHDT, CDR2 YNNKEL (reference sequence). The DNA of the CDR3 is TGTGCCAGCAGCCAAGCCTTCGGTTCACCCCTCCACTTT. Its translation: CASSQAFGSPLHF.

The chain is built from TRBV5-4 and TRBJ2-5, with 7 positions matching TRBD2. This CDR3 region has 14 residues. The germline gives CDR1 SGHNT, CDR2 YYREEE (reference sequence). Trimming took 3 bases from V and 4 from J; bases not matched to a gene: 6. In DNA form, the CDR3 reads TGTGCCAGCAGCTCGTTGGGGGGGAGAGAGACCCAGTACTTC. Residues: CASSSLGGRETQYF.

The chain is built from TRBV28 and TRBJ1-5; 8 bases map to TRBD1. Germline CDR1 MDHEN, CDR2 SYDVKM. The CDR3 is 14 amino acids. The V segment lost 3 bases and the J segment 7 bases; nucleotides outside the gene matches: 5. The CDR3 here is CASSLTGVSQPQHF. The DNA for the CDR3 is TGTGCCAGCAGTTTGACAGGGGTCAGCCAGCCCCAGCATTTT.

This clone appeared once. This chain links TRBV5-5 with TRBJ2-7, with 7 bases aligning to TRBD1. V shed 1 base and J 4 bases; nucleotides not matched to a gene: 8. Germline CDR1 SGHKS, CDR2 YYEKEE (reference sequence). CDR3 length equals 15 residues. CDR3 sequence (DNA): TGTGCCAGCAGCTTGAACGACAGGGTCGCTTACGAGCAGTACTTC. Amino acid sequence: CASSLNDRVAYEQYF.

This clone was seen a handful of times. The genes are TRBV7-9 and TRBJ2-2; either TRBD1 or TRBD2 may supply D (5 bases each). V dropped 6 bases and J dropped 4 bases, with 12 bases sitting between them. The CDR3 totals 14 residues. Germline lookup yields CDR1 SEHNR and CDR2 FQNEAQ (reference sequence). CDR3 region: CASRSDGGTGELFF. The DNA of the CDR3 is TGTGCCAGCAGGAGCGATGGGGGCACCGGGGAGCTGTTTTTT. Full variable domain (missing parts from reference TRBV7-9 and TRBJ2-2): DTGVSQNPRHKITKRGQNVTFRCDPISEHNRLYWYRQTLGQGPEFLTYFQNEAQLEKSRLLSDRFSAERPKGSFSTLEIQRTEQGDSAMYLCASRSDGGTGELFFGEGSRLTVL.

The chain has TRBV25-1 and TRBJ2-3, with 7 bases lining up with TRBD2. The CDR3 totals 17 residues. The ends lost 0 bases at V and 2 bases at J; junction bases unmatched: 8. Germline V gene lookup returns CDR1 MGHDK and CDR2 SYGVNS. The CDR3 loop reads CASSEYWAGVITDTQYF. CDR3 nucleotide sequence: TGTGCCAGCAGTGAATATTGGGCGGGAGTTATCACAGATACGCAGTATTTT.

The genes are TRBV5-8 and TRBJ2-5; 8 positions match TRBD2. Germline values: CDR1 SGHTS, CDR2 YDEGEE. V was clipped by 3 bases and J by 4 bases; unmatched bases: 5. The length of the CDR3 is 14 residues. The CDR3 protein is CASSSRGGRETQYF. The CDR3 coding sequence is TGTGCCAGCAGCTCACGGGGGGGCAGAGAGACCCAGTACTTC.

V gene TRBV12-2 combines with J gene TRBJ2-7; the table's D call TRBD1 went unverified against the DNA. TRBV12-2 is given as a pseudogene. The CDR3 length is 9 residues. This chain's CDR3 is CRWACEQYV. The CDR3 DNA sequence: TGTCGTTGGGCATGCGAGCAGTACGTC.

The chain is built from TRBV3-1 (or the pseudogene TRBV3-2) and TRBJ2-7; 7 nucleotides agree with TRBD1. J was trimmed by 7 bases and V by 4 bases; bases with no gene match: 10. CDR1 is LGHDT, CDR2 YNNKEL, per germline (reference sequence). The CDR3 is made up of 14 amino acids. The CDR3 loop reads CASSPRTGSGEQYV. The CDR3 DNA is TGTGCCAGCAGCCCTCGGACAGGATCTGGGGAGCAGTACGTC.

The chain couples TRBV4-1 to TRBJ2-7, with 8 bases aligning to TRBD2. CDR3 size: 19 residues. Germline values: CDR1 MGHRA, CDR2 YSYEKL. V lost 0 bases and J lost 0; bases outside the gene matches: 13. The CDR3 DNA reads TGCGCCAGCAGCCAAGAGTGGGGATCGGCGGGAGGTCTCTCCTACGAGCAGTACTTC. Translating gives CASSQEWGSAGGLSYEQYF.

The chain has TRBV5-4 and TRBJ2-1; D is unclear. The CDR3 contains 12 residues. V was clipped by 0 bases and J by 9 bases, with 7 bases between them. Per germline, CDR1 SGHNT and CDR2 YYREEE (reference sequence). CDR3 residues: CASSLALAEQFF. As DNA, the CDR3 is TGTGCCAGCAGCTTGGCACTGGCTGAGCAGTTCTTC. Full variable domain (missing parts from reference TRBV5-4 and TRBJ2-1): ETGVTQSPTHLIKTRGQQVTLRCSSQSGHNTVSWYQQALGQGPQFIFQYYREEENGRGNFPPRFSGLQFPNYSSELNVNALELDDSALYLCASSLALAEQFFGPGTRLTVL.

The chain joins TRBV2 to TRBJ2-1, with 8 bases matching TRBD1. J was trimmed by 2 bases and V by 4 bases; bases with no gene match: 1. The CDR3 runs 14 residues. Germline V gives CDR1 SNHLY, CDR2 FYNNEI. The CDR3 DNA reads TGTGCCAGCAGTGCACAGGGGGCCTACAATGAGCAGTTCTTC. It yields the protein CASSAQGAYNEQFF.

V and J are TRBV9 and TRBJ2-7; D possibly corresponds to TRBD2 (5 bases). Between the trimmed V and J ends, which lost 1 base and 1 base, there was a span of 12 bases. Germline loops: CDR1 SGDLS, CDR2 YYNGEE. The CDR3 is 15 amino acids. CDR3: CASSVTRAGSYEQYV. The CDR3 DNA sequence: TGTGCCAGCAGCGTAACTAGAGCAGGATCCTACGAGCAGTACGTC.

The sample holds one count of this clone. The rearrangement uses TRBV28 and TRBJ1-1; D is unclear. CDR3 length equals 16 residues. Trimming left V 1 base short and J 1 base short, with 13 bases between. Germline CDR1 MDHEN, CDR2 SYDVKM. The CDR3 sequence: CASSLYGLFSNTEAFF. The CDR3 region has the DNA TGTGCCAGCAGTTTATATGGTCTCTTCTCGAACACTGAAGCTTTCTTT.

This chain connects TRBV6-1 to TRBJ2-1, with D tentatively TRBD1 (5 bases). The V gene lost 3 bases and the J gene lost 4 bases, with 10 bases spanning the gap. The length of the CDR3 is 14 residues. CDR1 is MNHNS, CDR2 SASEGT, per germline. CDR3 DNA sequence: TGTGCCAGCAGTGAGAGACAGCCGTACAATGAGCAGTTCTTC. Residues: CASSERQPYNEQFF.

CDR3 coding DNA: TGTGCCAGCAGCCTGGAGCCGGCACCAGAAGCTTTCTTT. Translation gives CASSLEPAPEAFF. The chain is built from TRBV7-6 and TRBJ1-1; D unclear. There are 13 residues in the CDR3. Trimming pared 5 bases from V and 8 bases from J, leaving 15 bases between. Germline CDR1 reads SGHVS; CDR2 reads FNYEAQ.

V gene TRBV30 combines with J gene TRBJ1-5; D call uncertain. The germline V and J ends were trimmed by 8 bases and 0 bases, with 11 bases remaining between them. CDR3 length: 13 residues. CDR1 is GTSNPN, CDR2 SVGIG, per germline (reference sequence). CDR3: CAVGWDSNQPQHF. The CDR3 nucleotides are TGTGCCGTAGGGTGGGATAGCAATCAGCCCCAGCATTTT.

The chain joins TRBV25-1 to TRBJ1-2, with 12 bases fitting TRBD1. The V segment lost 6 bases and the J segment 8 bases; nucleotides outside the gene matches: 13. This CDR3 has 16 residues. CDR1 is MGHDK, CDR2 SYGVNS, per germline. Written as DNA, the CDR3 is TGTGCCAGCAGCCTGGGGGACAGGGGGCGCGAGTCCGGCTACACCTTC. Translated, it gives CASSLGDRGRESGYTF.

This clone was picked up one time. V gene TRBV27 combines with J gene TRBJ1-2; D might be TRBD1 (6 bases). CDR1 and CDR2 from the germline V gene are MNHEY and SMNVEV (reference sequence). This CDR3 region has 14 residues. Trimming shortened V by 0 bases and J by 8 bases, and 13 bases separated the two germline ends. DNA of the CDR3: TGTGCCAGCAGTTTATCACAGGGTATCGACGGCTACACCTTC. It is translated as CASSLSQGIDGYTF.

The rearrangement uses TRBV28 and TRBJ1-5, with TRBD1 identical over 7 bases. Germline CDR1 reads MDHEN; CDR2 reads SYDVKM. With V trimmed by 10 bases and J by 0 bases, 15 bases remained unmatched. The CDR3 spans 17 residues. The CDR3 reads CATSEGGDFYSNQPQHF. The DNA of the CDR3 is TGTGCCACCTCAGAAGGGGGCGATTTCTATAGCAATCAGCCCCAGCATTTT.

The chain links TRBV5-4 to TRBJ2-3, with TRBD2 identical over 8 bases. The J segment lost 0 bases and the V segment lost 5 bases, leaving 2 bases of the junction unmatched. Germline loops: CDR1 SGHNT, CDR2 YYREEE (reference sequence). The CDR3 consists of 14 residues. CDR3 sequence reads: CASRRLASTDTQYF. CDR3 in DNA: TGTGCCAGCAGACGACTAGCGAGCACAGATACGCAGTATTTT.